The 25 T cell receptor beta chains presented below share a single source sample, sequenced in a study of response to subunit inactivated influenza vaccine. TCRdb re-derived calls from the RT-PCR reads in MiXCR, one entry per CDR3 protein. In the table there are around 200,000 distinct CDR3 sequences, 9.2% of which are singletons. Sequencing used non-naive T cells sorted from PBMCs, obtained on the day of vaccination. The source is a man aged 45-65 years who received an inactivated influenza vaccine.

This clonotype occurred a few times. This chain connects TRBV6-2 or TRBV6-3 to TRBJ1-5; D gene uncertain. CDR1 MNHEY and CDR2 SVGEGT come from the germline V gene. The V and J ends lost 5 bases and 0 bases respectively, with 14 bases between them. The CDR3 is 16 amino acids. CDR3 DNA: TGTGCCAGCAGTACTATTGACAACTATAGCAATCAGCCCCAGCATTTT. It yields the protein CASSTIDNYSNQPQHF.

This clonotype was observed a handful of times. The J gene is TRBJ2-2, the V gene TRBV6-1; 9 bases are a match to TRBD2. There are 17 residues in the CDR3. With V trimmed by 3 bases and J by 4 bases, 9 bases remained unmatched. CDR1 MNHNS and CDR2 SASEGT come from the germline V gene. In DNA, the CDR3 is TGTGCCAGCAGTGACCCGCGGGGGGGCTTAAGCACCGGGGAGCTGTTTTTT. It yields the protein CASSDPRGGLSTGELFF.

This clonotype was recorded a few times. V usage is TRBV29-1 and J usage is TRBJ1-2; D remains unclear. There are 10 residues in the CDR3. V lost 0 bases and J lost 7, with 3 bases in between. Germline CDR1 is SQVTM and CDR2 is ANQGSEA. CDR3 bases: TGCAGCGTTGAAGAAAGTGGCTACACCTTC. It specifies CSVEESGYTF.

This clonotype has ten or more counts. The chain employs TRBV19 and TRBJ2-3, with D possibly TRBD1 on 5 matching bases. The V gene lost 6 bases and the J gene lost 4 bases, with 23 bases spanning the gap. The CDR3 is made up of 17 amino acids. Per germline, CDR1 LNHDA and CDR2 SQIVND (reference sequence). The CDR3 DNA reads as TGTGCCAGTAGCAAGACCGTGGCAGGGTTTTATTCAGATACGCAGTATTTT. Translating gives CASSKTVAGFYSDTQYF.

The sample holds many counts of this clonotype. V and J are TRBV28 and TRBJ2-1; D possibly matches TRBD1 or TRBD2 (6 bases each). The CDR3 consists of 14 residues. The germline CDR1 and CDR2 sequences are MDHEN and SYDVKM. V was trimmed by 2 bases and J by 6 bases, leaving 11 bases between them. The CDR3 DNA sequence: TGTGCCAGCAGTTTAAGAGGGGGGATCAATGAGCAGTTCTTC. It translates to CASSLRGGINEQFF.

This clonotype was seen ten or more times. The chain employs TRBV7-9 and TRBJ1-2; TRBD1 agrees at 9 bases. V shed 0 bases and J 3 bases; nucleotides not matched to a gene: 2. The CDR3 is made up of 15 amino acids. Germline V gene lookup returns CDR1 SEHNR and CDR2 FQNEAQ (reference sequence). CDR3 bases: TGTGCCAGCAGCTTAGCCCGACAGGGGGACTATGGCTACACCTTC. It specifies CASSLARQGDYGYTF.

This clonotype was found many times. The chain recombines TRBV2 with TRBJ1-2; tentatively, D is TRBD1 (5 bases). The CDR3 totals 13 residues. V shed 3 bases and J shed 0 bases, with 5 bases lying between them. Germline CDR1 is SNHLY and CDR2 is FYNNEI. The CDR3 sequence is CASSEGANYGYTF. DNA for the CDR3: TGTGCCAGCAGTGAGGGGGCTAACTATGGCTACACCTTC.

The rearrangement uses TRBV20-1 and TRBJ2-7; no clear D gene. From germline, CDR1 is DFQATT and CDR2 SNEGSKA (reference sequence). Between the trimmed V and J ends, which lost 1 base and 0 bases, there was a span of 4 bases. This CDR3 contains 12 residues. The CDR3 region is CSARVDSYEQYF. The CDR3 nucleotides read TGCAGTGCTAGAGTGGACTCCTACGAGCAGTACTTC.

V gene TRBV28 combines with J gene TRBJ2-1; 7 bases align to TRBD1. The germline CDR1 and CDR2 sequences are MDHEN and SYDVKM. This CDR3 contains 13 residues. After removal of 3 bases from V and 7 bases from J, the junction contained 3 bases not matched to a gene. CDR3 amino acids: CASSFGTANEQFF. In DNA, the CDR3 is TGTGCCAGCAGTTTTGGGACAGCGAATGAGCAGTTCTTC.

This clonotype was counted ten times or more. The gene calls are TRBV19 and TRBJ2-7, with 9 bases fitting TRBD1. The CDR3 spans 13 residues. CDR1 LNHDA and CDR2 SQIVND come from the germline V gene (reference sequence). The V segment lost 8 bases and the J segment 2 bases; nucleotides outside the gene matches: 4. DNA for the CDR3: TGTGCCAGTGGGAGGACAGGGGCCTACGAGCAGTACTTC. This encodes CASGRTGAYEQYF.

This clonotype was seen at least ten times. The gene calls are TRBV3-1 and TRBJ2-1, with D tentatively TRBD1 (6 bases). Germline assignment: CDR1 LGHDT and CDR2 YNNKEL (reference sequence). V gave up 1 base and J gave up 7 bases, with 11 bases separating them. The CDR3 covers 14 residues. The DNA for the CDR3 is TGTGCCAGCAGCCAAGGGGGGCGCGGGAATGAGCAGTTCTTC. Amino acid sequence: CASSQGGRGNEQFF.

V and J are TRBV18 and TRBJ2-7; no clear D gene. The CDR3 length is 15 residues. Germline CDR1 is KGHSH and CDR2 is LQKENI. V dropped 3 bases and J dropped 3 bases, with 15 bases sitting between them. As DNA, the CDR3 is TGTGCCAGCTCACCCACCCTCTCCAACCACTACGAGCAGTACTTC. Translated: CASSPTLSNHYEQYF.

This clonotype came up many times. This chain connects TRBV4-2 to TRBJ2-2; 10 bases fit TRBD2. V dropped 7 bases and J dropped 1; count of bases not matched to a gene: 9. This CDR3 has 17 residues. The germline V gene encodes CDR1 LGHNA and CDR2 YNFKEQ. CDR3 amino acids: CASTKTGLARNTGELFF. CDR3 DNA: TGTGCCAGCACCAAGACGGGACTAGCGAGGAACACCGGGGAGCTGTTTTTT.

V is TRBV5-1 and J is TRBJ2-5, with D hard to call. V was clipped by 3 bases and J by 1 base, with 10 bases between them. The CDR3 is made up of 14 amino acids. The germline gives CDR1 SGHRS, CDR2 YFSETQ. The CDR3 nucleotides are TGCGCCAGCAGCTCAGGACCAATCCAAGAGACCCAGTACTTC. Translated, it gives CASSSGPIQETQYF.

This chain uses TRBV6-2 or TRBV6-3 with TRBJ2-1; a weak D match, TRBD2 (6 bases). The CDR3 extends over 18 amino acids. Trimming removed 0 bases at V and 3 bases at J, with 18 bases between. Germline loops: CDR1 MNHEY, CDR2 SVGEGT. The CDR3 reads CASSYSPGTQNVYNEQFF. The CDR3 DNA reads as TGTGCCAGCAGTTACTCACCCGGGACTCAGAACGTCTACAATGAGCAGTTCTTC.

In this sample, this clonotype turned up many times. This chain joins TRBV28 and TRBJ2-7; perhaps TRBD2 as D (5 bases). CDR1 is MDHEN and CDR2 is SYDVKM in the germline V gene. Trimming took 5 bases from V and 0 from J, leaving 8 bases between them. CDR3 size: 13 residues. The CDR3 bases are TGTGCCAGCAGTACGGGGAGCTCCTACGAGCAGTACTTC. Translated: CASSTGSSYEQYF.

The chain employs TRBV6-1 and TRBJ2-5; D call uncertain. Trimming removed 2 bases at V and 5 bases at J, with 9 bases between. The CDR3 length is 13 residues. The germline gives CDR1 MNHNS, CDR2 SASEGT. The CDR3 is CASSENLRETQYF. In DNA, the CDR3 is TGTGCCAGCAGTGAAAATCTTCGGGAGACCCAGTACTTC.

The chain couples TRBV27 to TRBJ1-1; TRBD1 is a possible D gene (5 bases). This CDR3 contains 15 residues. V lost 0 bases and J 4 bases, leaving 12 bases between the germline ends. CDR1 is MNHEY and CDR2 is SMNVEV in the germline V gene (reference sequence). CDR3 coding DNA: TGTGCCAGCAGTTTATCGGGGTCAGGGAGCACTGAAGCTTTCTTT. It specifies CASSLSGSGSTEAFF.

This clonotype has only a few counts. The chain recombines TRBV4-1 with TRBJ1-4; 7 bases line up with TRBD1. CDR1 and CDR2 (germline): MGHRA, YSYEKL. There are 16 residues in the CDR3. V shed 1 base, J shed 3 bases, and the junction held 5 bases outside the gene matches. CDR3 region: CASSQAIGTANEKLFF. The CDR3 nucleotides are TGCGCCAGCAGCCAAGCTATCGGGACAGCTAATGAAAAACTGTTTTTT.

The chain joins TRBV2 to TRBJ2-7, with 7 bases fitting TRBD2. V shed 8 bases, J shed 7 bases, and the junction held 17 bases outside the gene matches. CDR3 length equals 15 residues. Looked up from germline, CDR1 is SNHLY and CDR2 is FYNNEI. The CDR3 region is CASRRGSGALGEQYF. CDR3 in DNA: TGTGCCAGCCGCCGGGGAAGCGGGGCCTTGGGGGAGCAGTACTTC.

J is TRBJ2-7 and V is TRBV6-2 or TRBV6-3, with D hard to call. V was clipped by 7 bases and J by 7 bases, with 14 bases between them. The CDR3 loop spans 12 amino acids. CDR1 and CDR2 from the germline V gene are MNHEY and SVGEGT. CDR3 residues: CASNSRPREQYF. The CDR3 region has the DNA TGTGCCAGCAACTCCCGGCCAAGGGAGCAGTACTTC.

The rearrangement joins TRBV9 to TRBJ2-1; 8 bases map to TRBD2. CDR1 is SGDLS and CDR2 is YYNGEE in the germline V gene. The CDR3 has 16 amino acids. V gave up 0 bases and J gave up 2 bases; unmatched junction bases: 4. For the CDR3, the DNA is TGTGCCAGCAGCGTAGGTAGTAGCGGGACCTACAATGAGCAGTTCTTC. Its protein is CASSVGSSGTYNEQFF.

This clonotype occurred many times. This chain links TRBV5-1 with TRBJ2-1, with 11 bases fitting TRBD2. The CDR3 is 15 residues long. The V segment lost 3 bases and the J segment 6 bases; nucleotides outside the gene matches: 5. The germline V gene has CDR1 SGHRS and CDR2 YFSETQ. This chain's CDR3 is CASSSGLAGFNEQFF. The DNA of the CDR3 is TGCGCCAGCAGCTCCGGACTAGCGGGTTTCAATGAGCAGTTCTTC.

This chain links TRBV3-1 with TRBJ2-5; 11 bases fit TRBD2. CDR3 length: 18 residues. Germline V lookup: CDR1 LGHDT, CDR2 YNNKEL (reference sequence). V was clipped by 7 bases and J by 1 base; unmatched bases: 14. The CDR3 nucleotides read TGTGCCAGCACCAAGCCGGGGTCTGGGACTAGCGGCCAAGAGACCCAGTACTTC. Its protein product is CASTKPGSGTSGQETQYF.

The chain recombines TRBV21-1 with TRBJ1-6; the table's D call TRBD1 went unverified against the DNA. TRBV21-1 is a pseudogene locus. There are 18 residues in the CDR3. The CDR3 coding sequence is TGTGCCAGCAGCACAAAGGACCCGACAGGTCTCTATAATTCACCCCTCCACTTT. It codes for CASSTKDPTGLYNSPLHF.